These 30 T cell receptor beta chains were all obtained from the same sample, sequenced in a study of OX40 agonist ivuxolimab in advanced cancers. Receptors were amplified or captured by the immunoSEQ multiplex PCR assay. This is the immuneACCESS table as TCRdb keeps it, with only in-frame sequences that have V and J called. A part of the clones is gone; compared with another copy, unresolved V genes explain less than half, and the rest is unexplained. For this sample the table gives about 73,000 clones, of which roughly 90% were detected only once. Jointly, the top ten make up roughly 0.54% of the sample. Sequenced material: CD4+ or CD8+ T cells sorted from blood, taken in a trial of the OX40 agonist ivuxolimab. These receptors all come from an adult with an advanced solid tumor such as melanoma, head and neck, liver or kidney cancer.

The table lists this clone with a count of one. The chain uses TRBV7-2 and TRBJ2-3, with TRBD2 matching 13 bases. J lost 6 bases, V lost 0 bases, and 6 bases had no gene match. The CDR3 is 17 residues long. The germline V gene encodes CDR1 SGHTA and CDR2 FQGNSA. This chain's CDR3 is CASSLALAGGPGDTQYF. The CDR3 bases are TGTGCCAGCAGCTTAGCACTAGCGGGAGGGCCGGGGGATACGCAGTATTTT.

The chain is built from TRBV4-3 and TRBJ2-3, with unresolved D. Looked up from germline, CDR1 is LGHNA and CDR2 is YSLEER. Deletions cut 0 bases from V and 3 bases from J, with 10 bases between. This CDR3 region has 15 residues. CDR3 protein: CASSQDSTGTDTQYF. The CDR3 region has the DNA TGCGCCAGCAGCCAAGATAGTACCGGTACAGATACGCAGTATTTT.

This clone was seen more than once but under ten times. CDR3 DNA: TGTGCCCAAGGGGGACTAGCGGGGGAGGGTTCCTACGAGCAGTACTTC. It yields the protein CAQGGLAGEGSYEQYF. The chain is built from TRBV9 and TRBJ2-7; the match to TRBD2 covers 14 bases. The CDR3 spans 16 residues. V dropped 10 bases and J dropped 1; count of bases not matched to a gene: 10. Germline V lookup: CDR1 SGDLS, CDR2 YYNGEE.

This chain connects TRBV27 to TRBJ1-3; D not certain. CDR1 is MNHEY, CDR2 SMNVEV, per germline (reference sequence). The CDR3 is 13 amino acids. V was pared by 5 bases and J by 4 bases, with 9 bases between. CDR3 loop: CASSTKSGNTIYF. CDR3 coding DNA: TGTGCCAGCAGTACAAAAAGCGGAAACACCATATATTTT.

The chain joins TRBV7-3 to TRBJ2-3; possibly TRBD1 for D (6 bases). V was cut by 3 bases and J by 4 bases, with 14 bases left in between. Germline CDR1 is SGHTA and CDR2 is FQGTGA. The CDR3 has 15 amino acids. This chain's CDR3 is CASSLRGREPDTQYF. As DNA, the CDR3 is TGTGCCAGCAGCTTGAGGGGGAGAGAGCCAGATACGCAGTATTTT.

Here the CDR3 DNA reads TGTGCCAGCTCACCCGCCGCATCCCAGGGAAGCCAGCCCCAGCATTTT. As protein: CASSPAASQGSQPQHF. This sequence joins TRBV18 and TRBJ1-5, with D perhaps matching TRBD1 (5 bases). The germline V gene has CDR1 KGHSH and CDR2 LQKENI. V was cut by 3 bases and J by 7 bases, with 19 bases left in between. The CDR3 runs 16 residues. The full variable domain, its missing parts supplied by reference TRBV18 and TRBJ1-5, is NAGVMQNPRHLVRRRGQEARLRCSPMKGHSHVYWYRQLPEEGLKFMVYLQKENIIDESGMPKERFSAEFPKEGPSILRIQQVVRGDSAAYFCASSPAASQGSQPQHFGDGTRLSIL.

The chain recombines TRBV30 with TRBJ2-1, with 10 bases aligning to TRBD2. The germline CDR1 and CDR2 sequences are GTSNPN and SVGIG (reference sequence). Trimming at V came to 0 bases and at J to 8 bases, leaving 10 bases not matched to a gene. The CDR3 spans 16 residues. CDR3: CAWSVRRASGSDEQFF. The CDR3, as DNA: TGTGCCTGGAGTGTACGCCGGGCTAGCGGGAGCGATGAGCAGTTCTTC.

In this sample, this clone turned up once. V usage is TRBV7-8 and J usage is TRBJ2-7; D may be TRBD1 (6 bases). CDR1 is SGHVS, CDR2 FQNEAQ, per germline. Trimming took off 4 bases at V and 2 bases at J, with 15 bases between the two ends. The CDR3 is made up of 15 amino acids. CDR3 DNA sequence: TGTGCCAGCAGCTACCAGACAGGTCAAACCTACGAGCAGTACTTC. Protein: CASSYQTGQTYEQYF. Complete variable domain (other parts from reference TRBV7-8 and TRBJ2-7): GAGVSQSPRYKVAKRGQDVALRCDPISGHVSLFWYQQALGQGPEFLTYFQNEAQLDKSGLPSDRFFAERPEGSVSTLKIQRTQQEDSAVYLCASSYQTGQTYEQYFGPGTRLTVT.

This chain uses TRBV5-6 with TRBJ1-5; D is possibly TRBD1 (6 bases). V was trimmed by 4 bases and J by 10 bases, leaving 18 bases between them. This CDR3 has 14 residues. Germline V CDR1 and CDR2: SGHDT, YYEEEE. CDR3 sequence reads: CASSEDSDDLPQHF. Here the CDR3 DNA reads TGTGCCAGCAGCGAGGACAGTGATGATCTACCCCAGCATTTT.

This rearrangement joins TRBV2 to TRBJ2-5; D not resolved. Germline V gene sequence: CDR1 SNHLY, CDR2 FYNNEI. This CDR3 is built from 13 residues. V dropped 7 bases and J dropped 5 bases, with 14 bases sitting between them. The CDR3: CASTGTARETQYF. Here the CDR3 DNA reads TGTGCCAGCACAGGTACAGCCCGGGAGACCCAGTACTTC.

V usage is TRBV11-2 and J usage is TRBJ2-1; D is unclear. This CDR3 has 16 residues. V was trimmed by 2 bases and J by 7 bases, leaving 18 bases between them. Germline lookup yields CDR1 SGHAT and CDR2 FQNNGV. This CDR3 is CASSLSWSSRTNEQFF. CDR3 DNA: TGTGCCAGCAGCTTATCTTGGTCTTCCCGTACAAATGAGCAGTTCTTC.

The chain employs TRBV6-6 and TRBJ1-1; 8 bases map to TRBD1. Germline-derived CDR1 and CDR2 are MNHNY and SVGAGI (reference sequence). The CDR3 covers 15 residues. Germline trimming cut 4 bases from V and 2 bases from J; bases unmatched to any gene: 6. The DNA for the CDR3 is TGTGCCAGCAGTTCGACGACAGGGGCAAACACTGAAGCTTTCTTT. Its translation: CASSSTTGANTEAFF.

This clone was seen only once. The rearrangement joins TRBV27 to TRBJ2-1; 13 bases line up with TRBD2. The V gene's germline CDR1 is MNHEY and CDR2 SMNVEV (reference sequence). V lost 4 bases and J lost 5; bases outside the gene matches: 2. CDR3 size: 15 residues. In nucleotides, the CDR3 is TGTGCCAGCAGTTCACTAGCGGGAGGGAACAATGAGCAGTTCTTC. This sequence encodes CASSSLAGGNNEQFF.

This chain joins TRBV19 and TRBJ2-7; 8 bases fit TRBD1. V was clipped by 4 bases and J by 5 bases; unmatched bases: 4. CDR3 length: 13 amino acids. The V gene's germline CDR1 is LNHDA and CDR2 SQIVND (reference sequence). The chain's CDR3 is CASSNRGSNEQYF. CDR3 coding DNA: TGTGCCAGTAGTAACAGGGGGTCAAACGAGCAGTACTTC.

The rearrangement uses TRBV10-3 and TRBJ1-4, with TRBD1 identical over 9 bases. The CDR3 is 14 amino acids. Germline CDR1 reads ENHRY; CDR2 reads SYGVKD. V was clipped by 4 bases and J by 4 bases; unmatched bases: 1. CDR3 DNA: TGTGCCATCAGTGGGGACAGGGATAATGAAAAACTGTTTTTT. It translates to CAISGDRDNEKLFF.

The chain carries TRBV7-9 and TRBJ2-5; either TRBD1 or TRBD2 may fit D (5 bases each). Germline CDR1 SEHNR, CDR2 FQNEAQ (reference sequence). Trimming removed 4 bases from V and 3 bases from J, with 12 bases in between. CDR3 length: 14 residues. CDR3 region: CASSWVRGEETQYF. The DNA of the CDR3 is TGTGCCAGCAGCTGGGTGAGAGGGGAAGAGACCCAGTACTTC.

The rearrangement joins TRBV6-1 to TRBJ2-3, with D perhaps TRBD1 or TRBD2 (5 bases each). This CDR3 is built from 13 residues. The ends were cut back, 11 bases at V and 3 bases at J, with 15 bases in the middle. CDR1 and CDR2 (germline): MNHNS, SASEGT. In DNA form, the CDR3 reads TGTGCCGCTGTCTGGGGGTCGACAGATACGCAGTATTTT. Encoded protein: CAAVWGSTDTQYF.

CDR3 sequence (DNA): TGTGCCAGTAGTATTAGCCTAGCGGGATCCTACGAGCAGTACTTC. Protein product: CASSISLAGSYEQYF. The chain joins TRBV19 to TRBJ2-7; TRBD2 agrees at 9 bases. This CDR3 is 15 amino acids long. Germline trimming cut 3 bases from V and 1 base from J; bases unmatched to any gene: 4. Germline V CDR1 and CDR2: LNHDA, SQIVND (reference sequence).

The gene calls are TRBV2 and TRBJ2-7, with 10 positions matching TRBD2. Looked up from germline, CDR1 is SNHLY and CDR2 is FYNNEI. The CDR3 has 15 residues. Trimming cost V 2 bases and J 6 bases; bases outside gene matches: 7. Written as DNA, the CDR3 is TGTGCCAGCAGTGAAAGGGCTAGCGGGAGAGGCGAGCAGTACTTC. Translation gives CASSERASGRGEQYF.

The DNA of the CDR3 is TGTGCCAGCAGCCAAAACCTAGCGGGAGTGGCAGATACGCAGTATTTT. Amino acid sequence: CASSQNLAGVADTQYF. The genes are TRBV14 and TRBJ2-3, with 10 bases that match TRBD2. The V segment lost 2 bases and the J segment 4 bases; nucleotides outside the gene matches: 6. This CDR3 contains 16 residues. The germline V gene encodes CDR1 SGHDN and CDR2 FVKESK.

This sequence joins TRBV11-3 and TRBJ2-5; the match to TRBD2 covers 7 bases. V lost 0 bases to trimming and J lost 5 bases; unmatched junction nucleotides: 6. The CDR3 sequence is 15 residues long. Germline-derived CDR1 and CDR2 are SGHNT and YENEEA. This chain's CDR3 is CASSLDVAGVETQYF. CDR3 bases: TGTGCCAGCAGCTTAGATGTGGCGGGAGTGGAGACCCAGTACTTC.

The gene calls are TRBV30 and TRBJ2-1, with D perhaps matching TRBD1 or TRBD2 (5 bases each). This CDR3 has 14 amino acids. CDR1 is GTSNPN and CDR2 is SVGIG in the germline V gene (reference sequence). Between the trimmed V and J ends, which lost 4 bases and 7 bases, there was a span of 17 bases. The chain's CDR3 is CAWTSGRGVNEQFF. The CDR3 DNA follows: TGTGCCTGGACCTCAGGGAGAGGGGTAAATGAGCAGTTCTTC. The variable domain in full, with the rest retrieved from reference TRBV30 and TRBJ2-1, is SQTIHQWPATLVQPVGSPLSLECTVEGTSNPNLYWYRQAAGRGLQLLFYSVGIGQISSEVPQNLSASRPQDRQFILSSKKLLLSDSGFYLCAWTSGRGVNEQFFGPGTRLTVL.

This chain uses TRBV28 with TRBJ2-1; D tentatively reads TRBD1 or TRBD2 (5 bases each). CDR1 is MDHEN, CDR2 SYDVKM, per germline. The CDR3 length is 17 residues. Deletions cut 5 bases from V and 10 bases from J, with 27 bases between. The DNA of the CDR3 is TGTGCCAGCAGTCCGCCCCAGGGACGCGACCATCCAGGGGAGCAGTTCTTC. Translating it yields CASSPPQGRDHPGEQFF. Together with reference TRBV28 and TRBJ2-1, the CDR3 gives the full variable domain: DVKVTQSSRYLVKRTGEKVFLECVQDMDHENMFWYRQDPGLGLRLIYFSYDVKMKEKGDIPEGYSVSREKKERFSLILESASTNQTSMYLCASSPPQGRDHPGEQFFGPGTRLTVL.

The CDR3 sequence is CASSSILATNEQFF. The CDR3 nucleotides read TGTGCCAGCAGCTCCATCCTAGCGACAAATGAGCAGTTCTTC. The V call is TRBV7-2, the J call TRBJ2-1, with a tentative D call TRBD2 (6 bases). Germline V CDR1 and CDR2: SGHTA, FQGNSA. V was trimmed by 4 bases and J by 7 bases, leaving 14 bases between them. This CDR3 region has 14 residues.

The CDR3 is CASSVTIDTGELFF. Here the CDR3 DNA reads TGTGCCAGCAGCGTAACCATTGACACCGGGGAGCTGTTTTTT. The chain combines TRBV9 with TRBJ2-2; D ambiguous. The germline V gene encodes CDR1 SGDLS and CDR2 YYNGEE. The CDR3 spans 14 residues. V was cut by 1 base and J by 3 bases, with 7 bases left in between.

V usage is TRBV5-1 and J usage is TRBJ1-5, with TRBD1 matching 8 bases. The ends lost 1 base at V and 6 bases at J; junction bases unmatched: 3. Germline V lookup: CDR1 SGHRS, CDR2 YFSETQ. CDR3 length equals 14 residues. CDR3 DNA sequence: TGCGCCAGCAGCTTGACAGGGGGTTCTCAGCCCCAGCATTTT. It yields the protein CASSLTGGSQPQHF.

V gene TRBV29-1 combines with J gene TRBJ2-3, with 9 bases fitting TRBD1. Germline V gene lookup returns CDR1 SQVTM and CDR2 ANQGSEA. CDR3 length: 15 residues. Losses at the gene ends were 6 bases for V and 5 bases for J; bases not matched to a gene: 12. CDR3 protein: CSVSRTGDAQDTQYF. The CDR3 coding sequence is TGCAGCGTCTCAAGGACAGGGGATGCACAAGATACGCAGTATTTT.

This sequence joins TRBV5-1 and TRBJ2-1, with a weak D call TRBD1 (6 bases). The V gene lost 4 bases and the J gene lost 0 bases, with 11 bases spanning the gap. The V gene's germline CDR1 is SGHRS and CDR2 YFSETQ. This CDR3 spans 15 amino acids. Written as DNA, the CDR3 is TGCGCCAGCAGCCGTGGACAGAGCTCCTACAATGAGCAGTTCTTC. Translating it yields CASSRGQSSYNEQFF. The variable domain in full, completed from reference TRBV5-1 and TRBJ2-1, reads KAGVTQTPRYLIKTRGQQVTLSCSPISGHRSVSWYQQTPGQGLQFLFEYFSETQRNKGNFPGRFSGRQFSNSRSEMNVSTLELGDSALYLCASSRGQSSYNEQFFGPGTRLTVL.

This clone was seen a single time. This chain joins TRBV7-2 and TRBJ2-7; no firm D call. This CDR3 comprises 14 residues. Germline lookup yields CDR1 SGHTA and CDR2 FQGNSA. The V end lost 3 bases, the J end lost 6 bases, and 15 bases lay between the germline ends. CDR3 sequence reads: CASSFAGLKGEQYF. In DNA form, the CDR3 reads TGTGCCAGCAGCTTTGCCGGGCTGAAGGGCGAGCAGTACTTC.

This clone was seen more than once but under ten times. CDR3 coding DNA: TGTGCCATCAGTCTAGCCGAGAACACCGGGGAGCTGTTTTTT. Protein sequence: CAISLAENTGELFF. The chain combines TRBV10-3 with TRBJ2-2; tentatively, D is TRBD2 (5 bases). This CDR3 is built from 14 residues. Trimming removed 5 bases at V and 1 base at J, with 8 bases between. The germline V gene has CDR1 ENHRY and CDR2 SYGVKD.